Listed here are 15 T cell receptor beta chains from one sample, sequenced in a study of shared clonotypes between healthy human individuals (dated by TCRdb to 2019 to 2021). The library was made by the immunoSEQ multiplex PCR assay. TCRdb re-hosts the immuneACCESS table, in-frame sequences only. Its copies lack some clones; in the studies checked, an unresolved V gene accounts for under half of them, and the cause for the rest is not known. Within this sample are millions of clones, with over 85% of them counted one time only. The ten most abundant clones make up 0.35% to 0.5% of the sample. The source material was naive CD4+ T cells from PBMCs. The cell subset or site label of this sample denotes: CD45RA+ positively selected. The receptors derive from a man aged 18 to 29 in good health. Some clones in this sample may be carry-over from other donors' samples.

This clone was seen a single time. The genes are TRBV28 and TRBJ2-7; the D gene is possibly TRBD1 (5 bases). V lost 6 bases to trimming and J lost 2 bases, with 14 bases between them. CDR3 length: 14 amino acids. Per germline, CDR1 MDHEN and CDR2 SYDVKM. The CDR3 reads CASRIQGSTYEQYF. Written as DNA, the CDR3 is TGTGCCAGCAGGATTCAGGGCAGCACCTACGAGCAGTACTTC. The full variable domain, completed using reference TRBV28 and TRBJ2-7, is DVKVTQSSRYLVKRTGEKVFLECVQDMDHENMFWYRQDPGLGLRLIYFSYDVKMKEKGDIPEGYSVSREKKERFSLILESASTNQTSMYLCASRIQGSTYEQYFGPGTRLTVT.

This chain connects TRBV28 to TRBJ2-1; D gene ambiguous. CDR3 length: 13 amino acids. Germline values: CDR1 MDHEN, CDR2 SYDVKM. V lost 5 bases and J 4 bases, leaving 9 bases between the germline ends. CDR3 residues: CASSRSLYNEQFF. CDR3 coding DNA: TGTGCCAGCAGTCGGTCCCTGTACAATGAGCAGTTCTTC.

This chain uses TRBV9 with TRBJ2-1; 7 positions agree with TRBD1. CDR3 length equals 14 residues. With V trimmed by 6 bases and J by 8 bases, 11 bases remained unmatched. CDR1 SGDLS and CDR2 YYNGEE come from the germline V gene. The CDR3 DNA reads as TGTGCCAGCAACCCCTCCCCAACAGGGGATGAGCAGTTCTTC. It encodes CASNPSPTGDEQFF.

V is TRBV5-1 and J is TRBJ2-3; D is possibly TRBD1 (6 bases). From germline, CDR1 is SGHRS and CDR2 YFSETQ. Trimming removed 1 base at V and 5 bases at J, with 14 bases between. CDR3 size: 15 residues. CDR3 DNA: TGCGCCAGCAGCTTGAAGACAGGAGGCGAAGATACGCAGTATTTT. Its translation: CASSLKTGGEDTQYF.

As regards this clone: The sample contains more than one DNA sequence encoding this CDR3. The CDR3 nucleotides are TGTGCCAGCAGTTACTCCTCGGGGACCGGGGAGCTGTTTTTT. It translates to CASSYSSGTGELFF. The V call is TRBV6-6, the J call TRBJ2-2, with a tentative D call TRBD2 (5 bases). The germline V and J ends were trimmed by 0 bases and 5 bases, with 7 bases remaining between them. CDR3 size: 14 residues. Germline CDR1 reads MNHNY; CDR2 reads SVGAGI (reference sequence).

The rearrangement joins TRBV9 to TRBJ2-2; D ambiguous. This CDR3 has 16 residues. Germline CDR1 is SGDLS and CDR2 is YYNGEE. The V and J ends lost 0 bases and 3 bases respectively, with 12 bases between them. The CDR3 loop reads CASSVAISYDTGELFF. The CDR3, as DNA: TGTGCCAGCAGCGTAGCTATTAGCTACGACACCGGGGAGCTGTTTTTT.

This chain uses TRBV18 with TRBJ2-1; TRBD2 aligns across 7 bases. Germline V CDR1 and CDR2: KGHSH, LQKENI. The CDR3 is made up of 19 amino acids. V gave up 4 bases and J gave up 6 bases; unmatched junction bases: 21. The CDR3 loop reads CASSRSLYLRETAGNEQFF. In nucleotides, the CDR3 is TGTGCCAGCTCACGCTCCCTATATTTGCGGGAGACTGCGGGCAATGAGCAGTTCTTC.

The rearrangement joins TRBV19 to TRBJ1-5; 7 bases fit TRBD1. This CDR3 contains 17 residues. CDR1 and CDR2 from the germline V gene are LNHDA and SQIVND (reference sequence). Trimming at V came to 5 bases and at J to 2 bases, leaving 12 bases not matched to a gene. DNA of the CDR3: TGTGCCAGTAGTGCGAAGGGACAGAGGCTTGGCAATCAGCCCCAGCATTTT. It is translated as CASSAKGQRLGNQPQHF.

This clone was counted a single time. V gene TRBV2 combines with J gene TRBJ1-2, with TRBD1 matching 8 bases. Germline V gene sequence: CDR1 SNHLY, CDR2 FYNNEI. The CDR3 extends over 13 amino acids. The junction had 2 bases not matched to a gene; V was cut back by 4 bases and J by 4 bases. The DNA of the CDR3 is TGTGCCAGCAGTGGGACAGGGCCCTATGGCTACACCTTC. This translates into CASSGTGPYGYTF.

As to this clone: An end of the junction differs from the germline gene, which may be a read error. The rearrangement links TRBV7-9 to TRBJ1-6; D is unresolved. This CDR3 comprises 14 residues. CDR1 and CDR2 from the germline V gene are SEHNR and FQNEAQ (reference sequence). The CDR3 reads CASSLDTYNSPLHF. CDR3 coding DNA: TGTGCCAGCAGTTTAGACACATATAATTCACCCCTCCACTTT.

V and J are TRBV27 and TRBJ2-2; D not certain. V lost 1 base to trimming and J lost 0 bases, with 6 bases between them. Looked up from germline, CDR1 is MNHEY and CDR2 is SMNVEV (reference sequence). The CDR3 extends over 15 amino acids. The CDR3 sequence is CASSLYGANTGELFF. The CDR3 nucleotides read TGTGCCAGCAGTTTATATGGGGCGAACACCGGGGAGCTGTTTTTT.

The rearrangement links TRBV9 to TRBJ2-7; D may be TRBD2 (6 bases). V was trimmed by 0 bases and J by 4 bases, leaving 23 bases between them. CDR1 and CDR2 from the germline V gene are SGDLS and YYNGEE. The CDR3 is 18 residues long. As DNA, the CDR3 is TGTGCCAGCAGCGTAGTAGATTCGGACTACTCCTCGGAATACGAGCAGTACTTC. This encodes CASSVVDSDYSSEYEQYF.

V and J are TRBV2 and TRBJ2-4, with TRBD1 matching over 7 bases. CDR1 is SNHLY, CDR2 FYNNEI, per germline. J lost 0 bases, V lost 3 bases, and 2 bases had no gene match. This CDR3 is built from 15 residues. The CDR3 DNA reads TGTGCCAGCAGTGATGAGGGGGCAGCCAAAAACATTCAGTACTTC. The encoded protein is CASSDEGAAKNIQYF. Full variable domain (remainder filled in from reference TRBV2 and TRBJ2-4): EPEVTQTPSHQVTQMGQEVILRCVPISNHLYFYWYRQILGQKVEFLVSFYNNEISEKSEIFDDQFSVERPDGSNFTLKIRSTKLEDSAMYFCASSDEGAAKNIQYFGAGTRLSVL.

This chain uses TRBV7-9 with TRBJ2-4; D is perhaps TRBD1 (5 bases). This CDR3 region has 16 residues. V lost 5 bases, J lost 7 bases, and 21 bases lay in between. Germline CDR1 is SEHNR and CDR2 is FQNEAQ (reference sequence). The CDR3 DNA reads TGTGCCAGCAGCCCTTGGGGCCAGGCTACTCGGAACATTCAGTACTTC. Protein product: CASSPWGQATRNIQYF. The full variable domain, in which reference TRBV7-9 and TRBJ2-4 provide the parts outside the CDR3, is DTGVSQNPRHKITKRGQNVTFRCDPISEHNRLYWYRQTLGQGPEFLTYFQNEAQLEKSRLLSDRFSAERPKGSFSTLEIQRTEQGDSAMYLCASSPWGQATRNIQYFGAGTRLSVL.

V and J are TRBV5-1 and TRBJ1-2, with 8 bases identical to TRBD1. The junction had 10 bases not matched to a gene; V was cut back by 3 bases and J by 6 bases. The germline V gene has CDR1 SGHRS and CDR2 YFSETQ. The CDR3 is 15 residues long. CDR3 in amino acids: CASSWGGQDRHGYTF. CDR3 sequence (DNA): TGCGCCAGCAGCTGGGGGGGACAGGATCGGCATGGCTACACCTTC.